This is a list of T cell receptor beta chains from one sample in a study of CD8 T cells in ankylosing spondylitis. In TCRdb, the 5' RACE reads were re-called with MiXCR into one record per CDR3 protein. The table has approximately 45,000 distinct CDR3 sequences, approximately 9.9% seen once. What was sequenced was blood, either unsorted or a sorted T cell fraction (not recorded which). These receptors were collected from a male donor with ankylosing spondylitis or in good health (not recorded which). Each CDR3 is given without its conserved first and last residue.

ASYGGGETQY	10	TRBV5-1	TRBJ2-5
ASSQSPGLATDTQY	14	TRBV4-1	TRBJ2-3
ASRTGGSYNEQF	12	TRBV5-1	TRBJ2-1
ASMVDRGSPLH	11	TRBV6-5	TRBJ1-6
ASSLLFGTEAF	11	TRBV5-5	TRBJ1-1
ASKRRGQGSHEQY	13	TRBV12-3/TRBV12-4	TRBJ2-7
ASYDPYNEQF	10	TRBV5-1	TRBJ2-1
ASSVVDTGSEQF	12	TRBV9	TRBJ2-1
AWSREGNTEAF	11	TRBV30	TRBJ1-1
ASSLGDSLGMNTEAF	15	TRBV12-3/TRBV12-4	TRBJ1-1
ASSGGQNLAKNIQY	14	TRBV5-1	TRBJ2-4
SARGQLNEQF	10	TRBV20-1	TRBJ2-1
ASSRLAIHEQF	11	TRBV5-1	TRBJ2-1
ASRSDRLNTEAF	12	TRBV2	TRBJ1-1
ASRRDRLKNTGELF	14	TRBV7-8	TRBJ2-2
SAHPQNTEAF	10	TRBV20-1	TRBJ1-1
ASSLRGGAQY	10	TRBV25-1	TRBJ2-3
ASSLGLAQETQY	12	TRBV27	TRBJ2-5
ASSLVGASDTQY	12	TRBV7-2	TRBJ2-3
ASRTGGVGGYT	11	TRBV6-1	TRBJ1-2
ASTVARNT	8	TRBV21-1	TRBJ1-2
ASSFPDDFYGYT	12	TRBV5-1	TRBJ1-2
ATTTGSGTWETQY	13	TRBV14	TRBJ2-5
ASSQTGASYNSPLH	14	TRBV7-6	TRBJ1-6
ASSYSRFPGTQY	12	TRBV6-5	TRBJ2-3
ASSRDRGVGKNIQY	14	TRBV11-2	TRBJ2-4
ASSRGQGLNTEAF	13	TRBV4-1	TRBJ1-1
ASSFPNRGRIYGYT	14	TRBV12-3/TRBV12-4	TRBJ1-2
ASSLQASQETQY	12	TRBV5-1	TRBJ2-5
ASSARAGAGDTQY	13	TRBV11-1	TRBJ2-3
SAAGTVGETQY	11	TRBV20-1	TRBJ2-5
ASSSLARVSETQY	13	TRBV28	TRBJ2-5
ATSRDRTGVNGYT	13	TRBV15	TRBJ1-2
ASRGLIGNTEAF	12	TRBV5-1	TRBJ1-1
ATSRVYTGGNQPQH	14	TRBV15	TRBJ1-5
AITQEHGSNQPQH	13	TRBV10-3	TRBJ1-5
AWRIRGSGGYT	11	TRBV30	TRBJ1-2
AISGLQETQY	10	TRBV10-3	TRBJ2-5
ASRLGQSNTEAF	12	TRBV6-4	TRBJ1-1
ASRLRDYALNEQF	13	TRBV6-1	TRBJ2-1
ASSEEPPGHQPQH	13	TRBV2	TRBJ1-5
SARGPGEQY	9	TRBV20-1	TRBJ2-7
ASSFVAHGDTEAF	13	TRBV5-1	TRBJ1-1
ASSYGRPGLNTIY	13	TRBV7-2	TRBJ1-3
ASSLATGVTYNSPLH	15	TRBV12-3/TRBV12-4	TRBJ1-6
AIHSDRGDDTQY	12	TRBV10-3	TRBJ2-3
ASSFSGTAYGYT	12	TRBV5-1	TRBJ1-2
ASSQVVGTGELF	12	TRBV3-1	TRBJ2-2
SARLQPEQY	9	TRBV20-1	TRBJ2-7
ASSLDAGWAF	10	TRBV5-8	TRBJ1-1
ASSILDTQY	9	TRBV19	TRBJ2-3
ATQPDDDRNGYT	12	TRBV24-1	TRBJ1-2
ASSFRSGGYNEQF	13	TRBV12-3/TRBV12-4	TRBJ2-1
ASSFLTGGYTEAF	13	TRBV12-3/TRBV12-4	TRBJ1-1
ASRGRGYAYEQY	12	TRBV2	TRBJ2-7
ASSEPGTSGATDTQY	15	TRBV25-1	TRBJ2-3